One and the same sample provided the 17 T cell receptor beta chains below, sequenced in a study of blood T cells in healthy people across ages. Sample-barcoded 5' priming and a J-beta primer mix drove a second PCR of about 6 to 12 cycles. TCRdb redid the calling of the 5' RACE reads with MiXCR, one entry per CDR3 protein. This table has roughly 700,000 distinct CDR3 sequences, approximately 49% appearing once. Source material: blood. The receptors were sampled from an older woman in good health.

This chain uses TRBV20-1 with TRBJ2-1, with D possibly matching TRBD1 (5 bases). This CDR3 comprises 13 residues. Germline CDR1 DFQATT, CDR2 SNEGSKA (reference sequence). The germline V and J ends were trimmed by 1 base and 8 bases, with 12 bases remaining between them. The CDR3 DNA is TGCAGTGCTAGAGGGGCCCAGGGCTATGAGCAGTTCTTC. Protein: CSARGAQGYEQFF.

This clonotype was seen once. This chain joins TRBV27 and TRBJ1-5; 7 positions match TRBD1. The CDR3 is made up of 16 amino acids. Trimming cost V 2 bases and J 7 bases; bases outside gene matches: 11. Germline assignment: CDR1 MNHEY and CDR2 SMNVEV (reference sequence). The CDR3 reads CASSLGEDRRGQPQHF. The CDR3 DNA reads as TGTGCCAGCAGTTTAGGTGAGGACAGGAGGGGACAGCCCCAGCATTTT.

The chain carries TRBV7-3 and TRBJ1-6; D gene uncertain. V dropped 2 bases and J dropped 4 bases, with 9 bases sitting between them. There are 15 residues in the CDR3. CDR1 is SGHTA and CDR2 is FQGTGA in the germline V gene. The chain's CDR3 is CASSLDQGYNSPLHF. The CDR3 nucleotides are TGTGCCAGCAGCTTAGACCAAGGTTATAATTCACCCCTCCACTTT.

J is TRBJ2-3 and V is TRBV29-1; D remains ambiguous. CDR3 size: 11 residues. Trimming stripped 8 bases from V and 6 bases from J, with 12 bases between. CDR1 SQVTM and CDR2 ANQGSEA come from the germline V gene. The CDR3 sequence: CSLGTADTQYF. The CDR3 DNA reads as TGCAGCCTTGGTACGGCCGATACGCAGTATTTT.

The V gene is TRBV6-2 or TRBV6-3, the J gene TRBJ2-5; 10 nucleotides line up with TRBD1. The CDR3 is made up of 15 amino acids. From germline, CDR1 is MNHEY and CDR2 SVGEGT. The V and J ends lost 7 bases and 1 base, in that order; junction bases with no gene match: 6. CDR3 sequence reads: CASTTGTGAQETQYF. In DNA form, the CDR3 reads TGTGCCAGCACAACCGGGACAGGGGCCCAAGAGACCCAGTACTTC.

The chain employs TRBV10-3 and TRBJ2-2; D may be TRBD2 (6 bases). This CDR3 contains 16 residues. The germline gives CDR1 ENHRY, CDR2 SYGVKD. V gave up 0 bases and J gave up 4 bases, with 12 bases separating them. CDR3 loop: CAISESIGRPTGELFF. The CDR3 region has the DNA TGTGCCATCAGTGAGTCTATCGGGAGACCCACCGGGGAGCTGTTTTTT.

The chain joins TRBV2 to TRBJ2-7; D gene ambiguous. Trimming stripped 2 bases from V and 5 bases from J, with 13 bases between. Germline-derived CDR1 and CDR2 are SNHLY and FYNNEI. The CDR3 loop spans 14 amino acids. This CDR3 reads CASSEIAQGDEQYF. DNA for the CDR3: TGTGCCAGCAGTGAAATAGCCCAAGGCGACGAGCAGTACTTC.

The gene calls are TRBV11-3 and TRBJ2-3; 10 bases agree with TRBD2. With 6 bases clipped from V and 4 bases from J, the junction kept 7 bases outside the gene matches. CDR1 is SGHNT and CDR2 is YENEEA in the germline V gene. The CDR3 runs to 15 residues. The CDR3 here is CASSQGTSVSDTQYF. The CDR3 coding sequence is TGTGCCAGCAGTCAAGGGACTAGCGTCTCAGATACGCAGTATTTT.

V gene TRBV27 combines with J gene TRBJ2-1; 7 positions agree with TRBD1. The CDR3 is 14 amino acids. J was trimmed by 6 bases and V by 5 bases; bases with no gene match: 7. The germline CDR1 and CDR2 sequences are MNHEY and SMNVEV (reference sequence). For the CDR3, the DNA is TGTGCCAGCAGTCCCCCGGGACAGACCAATGAGCAGTTCTTC. The encoded protein is CASSPPGQTNEQFF.

This clonotype was found many times. The rearrangement joins TRBV4-3 to TRBJ2-4; D may be TRBD2 (5 bases). CDR3 length equals 14 residues. CDR1 is LGHNA, CDR2 YSLEER, per germline. Trimming left V 3 bases short and J 3 bases short, with 9 bases between. CDR3 sequence reads: CASSQGVNKNIQYF. Written as DNA, the CDR3 is TGCGCCAGCAGCCAGGGAGTTAACAAAAACATTCAGTACTTC.

This clonotype occurred a few times. The chain uses TRBV7-2 and TRBJ2-5; 9 bases align to TRBD1. The trim removed 5 bases at V and 5 bases at J, leaving 6 bases unmatched. The length of the CDR3 is 14 residues. CDR1 and CDR2 from the germline V gene are SGHTA and FQGNSA. This chain's CDR3 is CASSRNGQGETQYF. Written as DNA, the CDR3 is TGTGCCAGCAGCCGGAACGGACAGGGGGAGACCCAGTACTTC. Drawing the rest from reference TRBV7-2 and TRBJ2-5, the complete variable domain is GAGVSQSPSNKVTEKGKDVELRCDPISGHTALYWYRQSLGQGLEFLIYFQGNSAPDKSGLPSDRFSAERTGGSVSTLTIQRTQQEDSAVYLCASSRNGQGETQYFGPGTRLLVL.

This rearrangement joins TRBV29-1 to TRBJ2-7, with TRBD2 as a possible D gene (5 bases). The V gene's germline CDR1 is SQVTM and CDR2 ANQGSEA. V lost 5 bases and J 3 bases, leaving 8 bases between the germline ends. The CDR3 consists of 11 residues. The CDR3 sequence is CSVFRGYEQYF. The DNA of the CDR3 is TGCAGCGTTTTTCGGGGCTACGAGCAGTACTTC.

The CDR3 spells CAISEKMLGNSPLHF. As DNA, the CDR3 is TGTGCCATCAGTGAAAAGATGTTGGGTAATTCACCCCTCCACTTT. The chain employs TRBV10-3 and TRBJ1-6; D call uncertain. The length of the CDR3 is 15 residues. Per germline, CDR1 ENHRY and CDR2 SYGVKD. V was pared by 3 bases and J by 6 bases, with 12 bases between.

The chain carries TRBV28 and TRBJ2-2, with 7 bases identical to TRBD1. The CDR3 is 14 amino acids. V shed 8 bases and J 6 bases; nucleotides not matched to a gene: 9. From germline, CDR1 is MDHEN and CDR2 SYDVKM. CDR3 sequence (DNA): TGTGCCAGCGTTAGGACAGGAGACCCCGGGGAGCTGTTTTTT. Encoded protein: CASVRTGDPGELFF.

V usage is TRBV6-2 or TRBV6-3 and J usage is TRBJ2-5, with TRBD1 identical over 7 bases. The tail of the sequence fits TRBJ2-7 better, so the J call may be wrong. In germline, CDR1 is MNHEY, CDR2 SVGEGT. CDR3 size: 14 residues. CDR3 in amino acids: CASREQGKDYEQYF. The DNA of the CDR3 is TGTGCCAGCAGGGAACAGGGGAAGGACTACGAGCAGTACTTC.

This clonotype appeared many times. The J gene is TRBJ2-1, the V gene TRBV5-1; 7 bases align to TRBD1. Germline V gene data show CDR1 as SGHRS and CDR2 as YFSETQ. V was clipped by 0 bases and J by 3 bases; unmatched bases: 0. The CDR3 is made up of 14 amino acids. CDR3 protein: CASSLGTGYNEQFF. As DNA, the CDR3 is TGCGCCAGCAGCTTGGGGACAGGCTACAATGAGCAGTTCTTC.

This rearrangement joins TRBV20-1 to TRBJ2-7, with 9 positions matching TRBD1. V was clipped by 6 bases and J by 0 bases; unmatched bases: 6. Germline assignment: CDR1 DFQATT and CDR2 SNEGSKA (reference sequence). The CDR3 is 14 residues long. The CDR3 DNA reads TGCAGTGCGACAGGGGGGGCGGCCTCCTACGAGCAGTACTTC. Translating it yields CSATGGAASYEQYF.